The rows below give T cell receptor beta chains drawn from one sample of a study of CD8+CD57+ T cells in acquired aplastic anemia. MiXCR, run by TCRdb on the reads, gives a single entry per CDR3 protein. Seen here are hundreds of thousands of distinct CDR3 sequences, 60% to 80% observed once, and the top ten hold approximately 3.9%. Material: sorted CD4+, CD8+, or CD8+CD57+ T cells (not recorded which) from PBMCs. These TCRs come from a human donor in good health, serving as a control. CDR3s include the opening cysteine and the closing phenylalanine or tryptophan. A D gene is named only where the DNA matches it firmly. Not all rows give a size; the values are once, few, many and, for expanded clones, a class.

CDR3 DNA | CDR3 protein | J gene | clone size | D gene | V gene
TGTGCCAGCAGTCCGCGGACAGGGGGACAGGGCCTGAACACTGAAGCTTTCTTT | CASSPRTGGQGLNTEAFF | TRBJ1-1 | - | TRBD1 | TRBV9
TGTGCCACCAGTGATTCCGACTATGGCTACACCTTC | CATSDSDYGYTF | TRBJ1-2 | many | - | TRBV24-1
TGTGCCAGCACACGCGCAGGCTGGGACAGAACCCACTACGAGCAGTACTTC | CASTRAGWDRTHYEQYF | TRBJ2-7 | many | TRBD1 | TRBV12-3/TRBV12-4
TGTGCCACCAGCAGTGCTGACGGTGCCTACGAGCAGTACTTC | CATSSADGAYEQYF | TRBJ2-7 | - | - | TRBV15
TGTGCCATCAGTGAACGTCAATCAAATGAAAAACCTGAAGCTTTCTTT | CAISERQSNEKPEAFF | TRBJ1-1 | - | - | TRBV10-3
TGTGCCAGCAGCCTCGGTGACGCGGGGGGCACAGATACGCAGTATTTT | CASSLGDAGGTDTQYF | TRBJ2-3 | - | TRBD2 | TRBV5-1
TGTGCCAGCAGCTGCACCACACCTACCACTGGCACTTTCTTTTTCTTT | CASSCTTPTTGTFFFF | TRBJ1-1 | - | - | TRBV2
TGCAGTGCTAGACGTTTGAATACCCTGGGGTACACTGAAGCTTTCTTT | CSARRLNTLGYTEAFF | TRBJ1-1 | - | - | TRBV20-1
TGTGCCAGTCGGAGAGGGGAGGTTTCACCCCTCCACTTT | CASRRGEVSPLHF | TRBJ1-6 | - | - | TRBV12-3/TRBV12-4
TGTGCCTGGAGTCGCCGCGATACGCAGTATTTT | CAWSRRDTQYF | TRBJ2-3 | - | - | TRBV30
TGTGCCAGCAGCTTGGGGGGGGGCGGTCCGAATTCACCCCTCCACTTT | CASSLGGGGPNSPLHF | TRBJ1-6 | - | - | TRBV9
TGTGCCAGCAGCTCCGTCCCTGAAGCTTTCTTT | CASSSVPEAFF | TRBJ1-1 | many | - | TRBV7-2
TGTGCTAGTGGTTTTCGCGTAGGGGGAAATCAGCCCCAGCATTTT | CASGFRVGGNQPQHF | TRBJ1-5 | - | - | TRBV12-5
TGTGCCAGCAGCTTGGGTTGGCCTTCACACATCCACTTT | CASSLGWPSHIHF | TRBJ1-6 | - | - | TRBV7-8
TGTGCCAGCAATTTCCAGGGTAGCGATGGGCAGTTCTTC | CASNFQGSDGQFF | TRBJ2-1 | - | - | TRBV2
TGTGCCAGCAGGGCGTGGGACAGGACCCTCTATGGCTACACCTTC | CASRAWDRTLYGYTF | TRBJ1-2 | once | TRBD1 | TRBV7-8
TGTGCCAGCAGCGTAGGGCGGGGGCACCGCACTCTACACTTC | CASSVGRGHRTLHF | TRBJ2-5 | - | - | TRBV9